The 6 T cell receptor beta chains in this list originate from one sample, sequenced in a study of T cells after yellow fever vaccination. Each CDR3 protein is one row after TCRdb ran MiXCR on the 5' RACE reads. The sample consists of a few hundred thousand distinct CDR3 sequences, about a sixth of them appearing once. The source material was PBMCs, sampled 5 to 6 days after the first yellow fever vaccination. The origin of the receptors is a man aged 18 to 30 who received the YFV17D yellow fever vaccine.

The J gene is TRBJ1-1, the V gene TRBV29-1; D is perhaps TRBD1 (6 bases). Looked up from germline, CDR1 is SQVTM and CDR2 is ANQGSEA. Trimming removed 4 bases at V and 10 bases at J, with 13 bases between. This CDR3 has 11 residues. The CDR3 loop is CSVGEDRRAFF. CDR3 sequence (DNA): TGCAGCGTTGGGGAGGACAGAAGAGCTTTCTTT.

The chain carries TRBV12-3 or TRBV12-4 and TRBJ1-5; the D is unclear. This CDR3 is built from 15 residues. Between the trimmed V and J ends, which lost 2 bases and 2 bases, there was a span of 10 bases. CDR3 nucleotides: TGTGCCAGCAGTTTAATGGGCCCGGGCAATCAGCCCCAGCATTTT. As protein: CASSLMGPGNQPQHF.

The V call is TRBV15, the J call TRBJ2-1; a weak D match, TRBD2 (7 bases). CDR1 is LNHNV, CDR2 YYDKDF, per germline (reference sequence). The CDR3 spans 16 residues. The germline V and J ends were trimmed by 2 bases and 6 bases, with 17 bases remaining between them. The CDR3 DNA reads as TGTGCCACCAGCAGAAATTCAGGGGAGGGAATCAATGAGCAGTTCTTC. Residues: CATSRNSGEGINEQFF.

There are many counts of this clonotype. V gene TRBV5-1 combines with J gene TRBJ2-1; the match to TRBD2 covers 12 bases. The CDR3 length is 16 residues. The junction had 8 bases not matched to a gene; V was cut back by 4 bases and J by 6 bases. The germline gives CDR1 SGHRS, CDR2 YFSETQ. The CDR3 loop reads CASSPPQLAGGNEQFF. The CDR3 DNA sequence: TGCGCCAGCAGCCCGCCCCAACTAGCGGGGGGCAATGAGCAGTTCTTC.

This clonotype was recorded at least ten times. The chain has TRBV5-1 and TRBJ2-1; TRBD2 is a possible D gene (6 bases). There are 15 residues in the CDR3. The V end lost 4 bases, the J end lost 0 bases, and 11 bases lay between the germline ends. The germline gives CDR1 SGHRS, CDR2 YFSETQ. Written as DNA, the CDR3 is TGCGCCAGCAGCCGGGACTTGAGCTCCTACAATGAGCAGTTCTTC. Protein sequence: CASSRDLSSYNEQFF.

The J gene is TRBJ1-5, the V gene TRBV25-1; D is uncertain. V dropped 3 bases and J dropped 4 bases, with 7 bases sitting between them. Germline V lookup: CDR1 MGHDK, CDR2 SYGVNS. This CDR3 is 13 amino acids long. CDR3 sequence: CASSDRNNQPQHF. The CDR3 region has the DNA TGTGCCAGCAGTGACCGAAATAATCAGCCCCAGCATTTT.